These 21 T cell receptor beta chains originate from one sample sequenced in a study of sequential checkpoint blockade in melanoma. Treatment specified: randomized to nivolumab then ipilimumab (arm A) or the reverse (arm B). Data came from immunoSEQ multiplex PCR; TCRdb stores just in-frame clones and leaves some out. The table shows fewer than 3,500 clones, with under 20% occurring only once. The sequences come from tumor tissue (inferred from file names), collected from a patient given nivolumab and ipilimumab in sequence. Every receptor here comes from a human donor with melanoma.

This clone was counted a few times. This chain uses TRBV9 with TRBJ1-4; D may be TRBD1 (5 bases). The V gene's germline CDR1 is SGDLS and CDR2 YYNGEE. The CDR3 runs 17 residues. V was pared by 0 bases and J by 0 bases, with 12 bases between. The CDR3 spells CASSVGQNGATNEKLFF. CDR3 in DNA: TGTGCCAGCAGCGTAGGACAGAACGGTGCAACTAATGAAAAACTGTTTTTT. Supplemented by reference TRBV9 and TRBJ1-4, the full variable domain reads DSGVTQTPKHLITATGQRVTLRCSPRSGDLSVYWYQQSLDQGLQFLIQYYNGEERAKGNILERFSAQQFPDLHSELNLSSLELGDSALYFCASSVGQNGATNEKLFFGSGTQLSVL.

This clone rates as large. The junction departs from germline at one end; a sequencing error may be responsible. The chain links TRBV6-8 to TRBJ2-3; maybe TRBD1 (5 bases). Germline CDR1 is MNHGY and CDR2 is SAAAGT. This CDR3 has 15 residues. In nucleotides, the CDR3 is TGTGCCATCAGTGTTTCGACAGCAAACACAGATACGCAGTATTTT. Residues: CAISVSTANTDTQYF.

V gene TRBV6-8 combines with J gene TRBJ2-1; no definite D call. Trimming stripped 2 bases from V and 1 base from J, with 9 bases between. The CDR3 is 15 residues long. Germline loops: CDR1 MNHGY, CDR2 SAAAGT. The CDR3 sequence is CASSYAEPSYNEQFF. CDR3 DNA sequence: TGTGCCAGCAGTTACGCGGAACCTTCCTACAATGAGCAGTTCTTC.

This clone was seen more than once but under ten times. The CDR3 DNA reads TGTGCCAGTAGACCGCTCGGAAATGGAGGGACTGAAGCTTTCTTT. Translating it yields CASRPLGNGGTEAFF. This chain links TRBV19 with TRBJ1-1; the D is unclear. Germline lookup yields CDR1 LNHDA and CDR2 SQIVND (reference sequence). V dropped 6 bases and J dropped 5 bases, with 19 bases sitting between them. This CDR3 region has 15 residues.

The chain has TRBV25-1 and TRBJ1-1, with D possibly TRBD1 on 5 matching bases. Between the trimmed V and J ends, which lost 6 bases and 0 bases, there was a span of 14 bases. CDR1 is MGHDK and CDR2 is SYGVNS in the germline V gene. The CDR3 totals 15 residues. CDR3 amino acids: CASSFRGGMNTEAFF. The CDR3 coding sequence is TGTGCCAGCAGCTTCCGGGGGGGAATGAACACTGAAGCTTTCTTT.

This chain links TRBV6-8 with TRBJ1-2; 12 bases are shared with TRBD1. Germline CDR1 and CDR2: MNHGY and SAAAGT. The V gene end was trimmed by 5 bases and the J gene end by 7 bases; junction bases not matched to a gene: 5. This CDR3 contains 14 residues. CDR3 region: CASSRGTGGPGYTF. CDR3 in DNA: TGTGCCAGCAGTCGGGGGACAGGGGGCCCTGGCTACACCTTC.

This clone qualifies as large. This chain links TRBV19 with TRBJ1-1, with D perhaps matching TRBD1 (6 bases). Trimming removed 10 bases from V and 1 base from J, with 13 bases in between. Germline V CDR1 and CDR2: LNHDA, SQIVND (reference sequence). The CDR3 consists of 13 residues. The CDR3 reads CATRDTENTEAFF. The CDR3 coding sequence is TGTGCCACCCGGGACACCGAGAACACTGAAGCTTTCTTT.

By proportion, this clone is medium-sized. The chain is built from TRBV6-8 and TRBJ2-1; 11 bases fit TRBD2. The germline V gene encodes CDR1 MNHGY and CDR2 SAAAGT. The CDR3 contains 16 residues. Germline trimming cut 5 bases from V and 4 bases from J; bases unmatched to any gene: 7. CDR3 sequence reads: CASSTSSGGTYNEQFF. CDR3 DNA sequence: TGTGCCAGCAGTACCTCTAGCGGGGGGACATACAATGAGCAGTTCTTC.

This clone was seen a few times. The rearrangement uses TRBV6-8 and TRBJ1-6; D might be TRBD1 (5 bases). CDR1 and CDR2 (germline): MNHGY, SAAAGT. Trimming left V 6 bases short and J 12 bases short, with 21 bases between. The CDR3 extends over 15 amino acids. Here the CDR3 DNA reads TGTGCCAGCAGGGGGACGGACCTGGGAATTCGACCCCTCCACTTT. Amino acids: CASRGTDLGIRPLHF.

This clone was detected many times. The chain has TRBV11-3 and TRBJ2-7, with TRBD1 matching 9 bases. With V trimmed by 6 bases and J by 3 bases, 9 bases remained unmatched. This CDR3 is built from 15 residues. The germline V gene encodes CDR1 SGHNT and CDR2 YENEEA. CDR3 sequence (DNA): TGTGCCAGCAGGTACGCCGGGACAGGGATCTACGAGCAGTACTTC. It is translated as CASRYAGTGIYEQYF.

This clone occurred a few times. The rearrangement links TRBV6-8 to TRBJ2-7; D is perhaps TRBD2 (5 bases). Germline V gene data show CDR1 as MNHGY and CDR2 as SAAAGT. With 6 bases removed from V and 2 bases from J, the gap between germline ends came to 17 bases. The CDR3 sequence is 15 residues long. CDR3 bases: TGTGCCAGCAGCTATGCTGACGGGGAGCCCTACGAGCAGTACTTC. This sequence encodes CASSYADGEPYEQYF.

The chain links TRBV1 to TRBJ2-7. TRBV1 is labeled a pseudogene. The CDR3 is made up of 16 amino acids. The CDR3 nucleotides are TGCGCCAGCAGCCAAGACGAAGACAGCGGAACCTACGAGCAGTACTTC. It translates to CASSQDEDSGTYEQYF.

Sample share makes this clone medium-sized. The genes are TRBV6-8 and TRBJ2-5; D uncertain. In germline, CDR1 is MNHGY, CDR2 SAAAGT. The length of the CDR3 is 12 residues. The V gene lost 6 bases and the J gene lost 7 bases, with 12 bases spanning the gap. The CDR3 here is CASRPSLGTQYF. The CDR3 nucleotides are TGTGCCAGCAGACCTAGTCTGGGGACCCAGTACTTC.

This clone was picked up a small number of times. This chain uses TRBV12-5 with TRBJ1-2; D unresolved. Looked up from germline, CDR1 is LGHNT and CDR2 is FRNRAP. This CDR3 contains 15 residues. The CDR3 loop is CASTLAGEPWYGYTF. In DNA, the CDR3 is TGTGCCAGCACCCTAGCCGGGGAACCTTGGTATGGCTACACCTTC.

This chain uses TRBV6-8 with TRBJ2-1; D may match TRBD1 or TRBD2 (5 bases each). V was clipped by 5 bases and J by 1 base, with 12 bases between them. The CDR3 has 15 residues. Germline CDR1 and CDR2: MNHGY and SAAAGT. CDR3 residues: CASSDRDGSYNEQFF. CDR3 bases: TGTGCCAGCAGTGATCGGGACGGATCCTACAATGAGCAGTTCTTC.

The chain links TRBV28 to TRBJ1-2, with D possibly TRBD1 on 6 matching bases. V dropped 2 bases and J dropped 4 bases, with 17 bases sitting between them. CDR3 length: 16 amino acids. Germline V gene data show CDR1 as MDHEN and CDR2 as SYDVKM. The CDR3 DNA follows: TGTGCCAGCAGTTTAGGCGCACGGGGGCGCCTCTATGGCTACACCTTC. Translating it yields CASSLGARGRLYGYTF.

V usage is TRBV29-1 and J usage is TRBJ2-6; unclear D gene. Germline CDR1 is SQVTM and CDR2 is ANQGSEA. The CDR3 sequence is 13 residues long. Trimming left V 7 bases short and J 2 bases short, with 9 bases between. This CDR3 reads CSARPPGANVLTF. The DNA of the CDR3 is TGCAGCGCCCGCCCCCCTGGGGCCAACGTCCTGACTTTC. Filled out from reference TRBV29-1 and TRBJ2-6, the complete variable domain reads SAVISQKPSRDICQRGTSLTIQCQVDSQVTMMFWYRQQPGQSLTLIATANQGSEATYESGFVIDKFPISRPNLTFSTLTVSNMSPEDSSIYLCSARPPGANVLTFGAGSRLTVL.

This rearrangement joins TRBV19 to TRBJ2-7, with 7 positions matching TRBD1. CDR3 size: 16 residues. CDR1 and CDR2 (germline): LNHDA, SQIVND (reference sequence). V lost 5 bases and J lost 2; bases outside the gene matches: 12. For the CDR3, the DNA is TGTGCCAGTAGTCCCAGCTCCGGGGACAGCACCTACGAGCAGTACTTC. This sequence encodes CASSPSSGDSTYEQYF.

This clone occurred many times. This chain joins TRBV11-3 and TRBJ2-1, with D perhaps matching TRBD2 (5 bases). V lost 2 bases, J lost 6 bases, and 11 bases lay in between. CDR1 is SGHNT and CDR2 is YENEEA in the germline V gene. The CDR3 has 14 residues. The chain's CDR3 is CASSLWPSPNEQFF. CDR3 nucleotide sequence: TGTGCCAGCAGCTTATGGCCTAGCCCCAATGAGCAGTTCTTC.

The chain has TRBV19 and TRBJ2-2; D is unclear. This CDR3 is built from 15 residues. Germline V gene lookup returns CDR1 LNHDA and CDR2 SQIVND (reference sequence). V shed 3 bases and J shed 7 bases, with 15 bases lying between them. Here the CDR3 reads CASSILMSSNGELFF. The CDR3 DNA reads as TGTGCCAGTAGTATTCTCATGTCTAGTAACGGGGAGCTGTTTTTT.

The chain is built from TRBV6-8 and TRBJ1-2, with D hard to call. The CDR3 is made up of 17 amino acids. V shed 3 bases and J shed 4 bases, with 21 bases lying between them. Per germline, CDR1 MNHGY and CDR2 SAAAGT. The CDR3 reads CASSYGQELDSGYGYTF. The CDR3, as DNA: TGTGCCAGCAGTTATGGGCAGGAACTCGACTCGGGCTATGGCTACACCTTC.